Below, 31 T cell receptor beta chains from the same sample are listed, as sequenced in a study of T cells in Graves' hyperthyroidism and ophthalmopathy. Researchers took RNA transcripts and amplified the TCR beta CDR3 regions from them. The primer set for the first-round RT-PCR of the TCR CDR3 was HTBI. MiXCR, applied by TCRdb to the multiplex PCR reads, yields one record per CDR3 protein. The sample contains fewer than 900,000 distinct CDR3 sequences, around 19% of which appear only once. The sample taken for sequencing was blood. These receptor sequences come from a woman between 45 and 65 years old with Graves' hyperthyroidism that later progressed to Graves' ophthalmopathy.

This clonotype has only a few counts. The chain employs TRBV5-1 and TRBJ2-7; the D gene could be TRBD1 or TRBD2 (5 bases each). Germline V gives CDR1 SGHRS, CDR2 YFSETQ. Between the trimmed V and J ends, which lost 4 bases and 5 bases, there was a span of 19 bases. There are 15 residues in the CDR3. The CDR3 DNA is TGCGCCAGCAGCGCCAAAGCGCGAGGGGAGAACGAGCAGTACTTC. Translation gives CASSAKARGENEQYF.

This clonotype was counted at least ten times. The chain couples TRBV5-1 to TRBJ2-1, with TRBD2 matching over 7 bases. V trimming: 0 bases; J trimming: 0 bases; junction bases outside the gene matches: 6. This CDR3 spans 17 amino acids. Germline assignment: CDR1 SGHRS and CDR2 YFSETQ. The CDR3 DNA reads as TGCGCCAGCAGCTTGGAGCCTAGCGGTAACTCCTACAATGAGCAGTTCTTC. Translation gives CASSLEPSGNSYNEQFF.

The chain combines TRBV30 with TRBJ2-7; TRBD1 might be the D (5 bases). The length of the CDR3 is 15 residues. V was trimmed by 0 bases and J by 4 bases, leaving 16 bases between them. CDR1 is GTSNPN, CDR2 SVGIG, per germline (reference sequence). As DNA, the CDR3 is TGTGCCTGGAGTGTGAAGGGGATCCCCTTATACGAGCAGTACTTC. This codes for CAWSVKGIPLYEQYF.

This clonotype was seen a few times. The rearrangement uses TRBV14 and TRBJ1-1, with D unresolved. This CDR3 contains 15 residues. Germline V lookup: CDR1 SGHDN, CDR2 FVKESK. The V gene lost 2 bases and the J gene lost 3 bases, with 13 bases spanning the gap. In nucleotides, the CDR3 is TGTGCCAGCAGCCAAAAGGGTCAATGGGACACTGAAGCTTTCTTT. This codes for CASSQKGQWDTEAFF. The whole variable domain, remainder taken from reference TRBV14 and TRBJ1-1, is EAGVTQFPSHSVIEKGQTVTLRCDPISGHDNLYWYRRVMGKEIKFLLHFVKESKQDESGMPNNRFLAERTGGTYSTLKVQPAELEDSGVYFCASSQKGQWDTEAFFGQGTRLTVV.

The sample holds many counts of this clonotype. The genes are TRBV6-1 and TRBJ1-1; 7 bases fit TRBD1. This CDR3 comprises 15 residues. CDR1 is MNHNS and CDR2 is SASEGT in the germline V gene. The junction had 10 bases not matched to a gene; V was cut back by 5 bases and J by 4 bases. CDR3 in amino acids: CASSYPGTVATEAFF. The CDR3 DNA reads as TGTGCCAGCAGTTATCCCGGGACAGTGGCCACTGAAGCTTTCTTT.

This clonotype was picked up many times. The rearrangement joins TRBV3-1 to TRBJ2-3; 7 nucleotides agree with TRBD1. Trimming cost V 3 bases and J 2 bases; bases outside gene matches: 5. Germline CDR1 LGHDT, CDR2 YNNKEL (reference sequence). CDR3 length equals 15 residues. The CDR3 DNA sequence: TGTGCCAGCAGCCAGGCCAGGGGGTACACAGATACGCAGTATTTT. Its protein is CASSQARGYTDTQYF.

This clonotype turned up a few times. The chain is built from TRBV7-6 and TRBJ2-3; 11 nucleotides align to TRBD2. The CDR3 is 16 residues long. Per the germline V gene, CDR1 is SGHVS and CDR2 is FNYEAQ. V lost 4 bases, J lost 2 bases, and 5 bases stayed unmatched. For the CDR3, the DNA is TGTGCCAGCAGCTCCTTGACTAGCGGGGTCACAGATACGCAGTATTTT. As protein: CASSSLTSGVTDTQYF.

This clonotype came up many times. The chain uses TRBV5-1 and TRBJ2-3, with 11 bases lining up with TRBD1. After removal of 4 bases from V and 6 bases from J, the junction contained 7 bases not matched to a gene. This CDR3 spans 15 amino acids. Germline V CDR1 and CDR2: SGHRS, YFSETQ. The CDR3 loop is CASSGPGQGVDTQYF. The CDR3 nucleotides read TGCGCCAGCAGCGGGCCGGGACAGGGGGTTGATACGCAGTATTTT.

The V gene is TRBV30, the J gene TRBJ1-2; D remains ambiguous. This CDR3 region has 15 residues. Trimming took 5 bases from V and 2 from J, leaving 18 bases between them. CDR1 is GTSNPN, CDR2 SVGIG, per germline (reference sequence). CDR3 sequence (DNA): TGTGCCTGGGATCCGGCTTGGACGGGAAACTATGGCTACACCTTC. Amino acid sequence: CAWDPAWTGNYGYTF. The whole variable domain, remainder taken from reference TRBV30 and TRBJ1-2, is SQTIHQWPATLVQPVGSPLSLECTVEGTSNPNLYWYRQAAGRGLQLLFYSVGIGQISSEVPQNLSASRPQDRQFILSSKKLLLSDSGFYLCAWDPAWTGNYGYTFGSGTRLTVV.

This clonotype was counted a few times. The genes are TRBV5-4 and TRBJ1-1; D gene unclear. Trimming shortened V by 4 bases and J by 2 bases, and 18 bases separated the two germline ends. This CDR3 comprises 16 residues. The V gene's germline CDR1 is SGHNT and CDR2 YYREEE (reference sequence). In DNA form, the CDR3 reads TGTGCCAGCAGCGACGGGCCTTACCTCTTAAACACTGAAGCTTTCTTT. It translates to CASSDGPYLLNTEAFF.

This clonotype was seen many times. The chain's CDR3 is CASSYVTDTEAFF. CDR3 coding DNA: TGTGCCAGCAGTTACGTCACGGATACTGAAGCTTTCTTT. The J gene is TRBJ1-1, the V gene TRBV6-6; no definite D call. The CDR3 runs to 13 residues. V was shortened by 2 bases and J by 5 bases, with 9 bases between the two germline ends. From germline, CDR1 is MNHNY and CDR2 SVGAGI (reference sequence).

This clonotype was picked up many times. This chain uses TRBV20-1 with TRBJ2-3; D unresolved. Trimming cost V 2 bases and J 3 bases, with 12 bases left between them. This CDR3 spans 14 amino acids. CDR1 and CDR2 from the germline V gene are DFQATT and SNEGSKA (reference sequence). The CDR3 protein is CSARLPVRTDTQYF. The CDR3 nucleotides are TGCAGTGCTAGACTACCCGTTAGGACAGATACGCAGTATTTT.

This chain uses TRBV15 with TRBJ2-2, with D tentatively TRBD1 (6 bases). The V end lost 5 bases, the J end lost 5 bases, and 18 bases lay between the germline ends. The CDR3 has 16 amino acids. Germline assignment: CDR1 LNHNV and CDR2 YYDKDF (reference sequence). Here the CDR3 reads CATSPISDRRTGELFF. CDR3 nucleotide sequence: TGTGCCACCAGCCCGATCTCCGACAGGCGGACCGGGGAGCTGTTTTTT.

This chain joins TRBV7-9 and TRBJ1-4; 10 bases fit TRBD1. The CDR3 length is 14 residues. Germline values: CDR1 SEHNR, CDR2 FQNEAQ (reference sequence). V shed 4 bases and J 10 bases; nucleotides not matched to a gene: 6. CDR3 loop: CASSSGQGFGKLFF. The DNA for the CDR3 is TGTGCCAGCAGCTCGGGACAGGGGTTCGGAAAACTGTTTTTT.

This clonotype was counted ten times or more. The chain links TRBV18 to TRBJ1-1; TRBD1 is a possible D gene (6 bases). The CDR3 has 11 amino acids. Trimming shortened V by 4 bases and J by 7 bases, and 7 bases separated the two germline ends. Germline CDR1 reads KGHSH; CDR2 reads LQKENI. The CDR3 DNA sequence: TGTGCCAGCTCACAGGGACATGAAGCTTTCTTT. It yields the protein CASSQGHEAFF. The full variable domain, in which reference TRBV18 and TRBJ1-1 provide the parts outside the CDR3, is NAGVMQNPRHLVRRRGQEARLRCSPMKGHSHVYWYRQLPEEGLKFMVYLQKENIIDESGMPKERFSAEFPKEGPSILRIQQVVRGDSAAYFCASSQGHEAFFGQGTRLTVV.

In this sample, this clonotype turned up a few times. The CDR3 loop reads CASSLLAVADRGTYGYTF. CDR3 in DNA: TGTGCCAGCAGCTTATTGGCGGTAGCGGACAGGGGGACCTATGGCTACACCTTC. This chain joins TRBV7-9 and TRBJ1-2; 10 bases map to TRBD1. Trimming at V came to 2 bases and at J to 4 bases, leaving 13 bases not matched to a gene. Germline CDR1 SEHNR, CDR2 FQNEAQ (reference sequence). This CDR3 is 18 amino acids long.

This clonotype appeared many times. J is TRBJ1-5 and V is TRBV20-1; a possible D gene is TRBD1 (5 bases). Trimming removed 1 base at V and 3 bases at J, with 13 bases between. CDR1 DFQATT and CDR2 SNEGSKA come from the germline V gene (reference sequence). This CDR3 comprises 15 residues. The CDR3 nucleotides are TGCAGTGCTAGAGTCGGGGCGGCCCTCAATCAGCCCCAGCATTTT. This codes for CSARVGAALNQPQHF.

This clonotype was counted only a few times. The V and J genes are TRBV19 and TRBJ1-5, with D unresolved. The CDR3 loop spans 13 amino acids. Germline V CDR1 and CDR2: LNHDA, SQIVND (reference sequence). V lost 3 bases and J lost 6, with 9 bases in between. CDR3 DNA: TGTGCCAGTAGTATCGGGGAACCTCAGCCCCAGCATTTT. It codes for CASSIGEPQPQHF. Complete variable domain (other parts from reference TRBV19 and TRBJ1-5): DGGITQSPKYLFRKEGQNVTLSCEQNLNHDAMYWYRQDPGQGLRLIYYSQIVNDFQKGDIAEGYSVSREKKESFPLTVTSAQKNPTAFYLCASSIGEPQPQHFGDGTRLSIL.

This clonotype has only a few counts. The chain is built from TRBV6-1 and TRBJ1-6; 9 nucleotides line up with TRBD1. Germline loops: CDR1 MNHNS, CDR2 SASEGT. This CDR3 is built from 18 residues. The ends lost 1 base at V and 7 bases at J; junction bases unmatched: 11. The CDR3 nucleotides read TGTGCCAGCAGTGAAGGGGACAGGGCCTTCAGGAAAAATTCACCCCTCCACTTT. Encoded protein: CASSEGDRAFRKNSPLHF.

This clonotype was found a few times. This sequence joins TRBV3-1 and TRBJ2-2, with D uncertain. This CDR3 has 17 amino acids. V shed 4 bases and J shed 0 bases, with 15 bases lying between them. The germline V gene has CDR1 LGHDT and CDR2 YNNKEL (reference sequence). Written as DNA, the CDR3 is TGTGCCAGCAGCCCCCGGGCCATGTTCGCGAACACCGGGGAGCTGTTTTTT. This sequence encodes CASSPRAMFANTGELFF.

This clonotype was seen a handful of times. This rearrangement joins TRBV28 to TRBJ1-2, with unresolved D. In germline, CDR1 is MDHEN, CDR2 SYDVKM. The CDR3 loop spans 15 amino acids. Trimming took 5 bases from V and 4 from J, leaving 17 bases between them. CDR3 nucleotide sequence: TGTGCCAGCAGTCTGGACCGGGAGACACTCTATGGCTACACCTTC. It specifies CASSLDRETLYGYTF.

This clonotype was seen ten or more times. V and J are TRBV2 and TRBJ2-5, with no clear D. Trimming left V 5 bases short and J 5 bases short, with 9 bases between. CDR1 is SNHLY and CDR2 is FYNNEI in the germline V gene. CDR3 length: 12 amino acids. The CDR3 loop is CASSNPRETQYF. In nucleotides, the CDR3 is TGTGCCAGCAGTAACCCCCGGGAGACCCAGTACTTC.

The chain has TRBV27 and TRBJ2-2; 14 bases line up with TRBD2. The germline gives CDR1 MNHEY, CDR2 SMNVEV (reference sequence). The CDR3 sequence is 16 residues long. V lost 6 bases to trimming and J lost 7 bases; unmatched junction nucleotides: 7. CDR3 bases: TGTGCCAGCAGACCGACTAGCGGGGGGGTTAGCGGGGAGCTGTTTTTT. Its translation is CASRPTSGGVSGELFF.

This clonotype showed up just a few times. This chain uses TRBV3-1 with TRBJ1-5; D is ambiguous. V dropped 1 base and J dropped 5 bases, with 9 bases sitting between them. The germline gives CDR1 LGHDT, CDR2 YNNKEL (reference sequence). This CDR3 contains 14 residues. The CDR3 nucleotides read TGTGCCAGCAGCCAAGCCACCAGAGATCAGCCCCAGCATTTT. Its translation is CASSQATRDQPQHF.

This clonotype came up many times. This chain connects TRBV5-1 to TRBJ1-1; the D gene is possibly TRBD1 (5 bases). Germline values: CDR1 SGHRS, CDR2 YFSETQ. This CDR3 is 13 amino acids long. V was cut by 6 bases and J by 2 bases, with 11 bases left in between. CDR3 DNA sequence: TGCGCCAGCATCGGGACTCTCAACACTGAAGCTTTCTTT. Encoded protein: CASIGTLNTEAFF.

The CDR3 protein is CASSLSIVADQFF. The DNA for the CDR3 is TGTGCCAGCAGCTTGAGTATCGTAGCGGATCAGTTCTTC. The rearrangement uses TRBV7-2 and TRBJ2-1; tentatively, D is TRBD2 (6 bases). CDR3 length: 13 residues. Between the trimmed V and J ends, which lost 3 bases and 13 bases, there was a span of 16 bases. Germline V CDR1 and CDR2: SGHTA, FQGNSA.

This clonotype was seen more than once but under ten times. The CDR3 is CSAKKELRTGDNQPQHF. The CDR3 DNA reads TGCAGTGCTAAAAAAGAACTCCGGACGGGAGACAATCAGCCCCAGCATTTT. The rearrangement joins TRBV20-1 to TRBJ1-5; no reliable D call. Looked up from germline, CDR1 is DFQATT and CDR2 is SNEGSKA (reference sequence). With 4 bases removed from V and 3 bases from J, the gap between germline ends came to 22 bases. The CDR3 has 17 residues.

DNA of the CDR3: TGTGCCAGCAGCGTCGACTTGACTGAAGCTTTCTTT. It translates to CASSVDLTEAFF. This rearrangement joins TRBV3-1 to TRBJ1-1; D gene uncertain. The CDR3 is 12 residues long. The V gene lost 5 bases and the J gene lost 5 bases, with 9 bases spanning the gap. Germline V gene lookup returns CDR1 LGHDT and CDR2 YNNKEL (reference sequence).

This clonotype showed up many times. The V call is TRBV2, the J call TRBJ1-5, with 12 bases lining up with TRBD1. With V trimmed by 7 bases and J by 6 bases, 7 bases remained unmatched. This CDR3 comprises 15 residues. Germline CDR1 reads SNHLY; CDR2 reads FYNNEI. CDR3 DNA: TGTGCCAGCAAACCGGGACAGGGGGCTGGTCAGCCCCAGCATTTT. Residues: CASKPGQGAGQPQHF.

This clonotype came up a few times. V gene TRBV11-2 combines with J gene TRBJ2-1, with 14 bases aligning to TRBD2. Germline trimming cut 2 bases from V and 5 bases from J; bases unmatched to any gene: 2. The CDR3 consists of 16 residues. Germline CDR1 SGHAT, CDR2 FQNNGV. The CDR3, as DNA: TGTGCCAGCAGCTTAAAGACTAGCGGGGGGGACAATGAGCAGTTCTTC. Protein: CASSLKTSGGDNEQFF.

This clonotype was observed a handful of times. The genes are TRBV2 and TRBJ2-1, with 14 bases matching TRBD2. This CDR3 contains 16 residues. In germline, CDR1 is SNHLY, CDR2 FYNNEI. After removal of 6 bases from V and 3 bases from J, the junction contained 4 bases not matched to a gene. This CDR3 reads CASRKGTSGSYNEQFF. Here the CDR3 DNA reads TGTGCCAGCAGGAAAGGGACTAGCGGGAGCTACAATGAGCAGTTCTTC.